A single T cell receptor beta chain is shown here with its context. This sample was taken from a study of CXCR4 blockade with PD-1 therapy in pancreatic cancer. Clones were read by immunoSEQ multiplex PCR, and TCRdb kept only the in-frame ones, dropping some. The sample lists about 4,800 clones; 57% were seen once. CDR1 and CDR2 from the germline V gene are MDHEN and SYDVKM. The CDR3 extends over 14 amino acids. Trimming took 5 bases from V and 8 from J; bases not matched to a gene: 11. This receptor was taken from a human donor with pancreatic ductal adenocarcinoma. This chain uses TRBV28 with TRBJ1-2, with TRBD1 identical over 7 bases. Sequenced input: tumor tissue. The CDR3 reads CASSGDSQGGGYTF. For the CDR3, the DNA is TGTGCCAGCAGTGGGGACAGCCAGGGTGGGGGCTACACCTTC.